The clone carrying this T cell receptor (beta chain) was counted a single time. These data are taken from a study of blood T cell repertoires in COVID-19. The method was immunoSEQ multiplex PCR; TCRdb's version includes in-frame clones alone and lacks a portion of them. In the table there are approximately 310,000 clones, 85% of which are singletons. V dropped 2 bases and J dropped 6; count of bases not matched to a gene: 8. Germline V gene lookup returns CDR1 SGHNT and CDR2 YYREEE (reference sequence). CDR3 length equals 15 residues. The material sequenced was PBMCs or T cells enriched from blood (not recorded which). V gene TRBV5-4 combines with J gene TRBJ1-1, with 9 bases matching TRBD1. This TCR was sampled from a young woman who had been exposed to COVID-19. The CDR3 here is CASSLQGALTPEAFF. In nucleotides, the CDR3 is TGTGCCAGCAGCTTACAGGGGGCGCTTACCCCTGAAGCTTTCTTT.